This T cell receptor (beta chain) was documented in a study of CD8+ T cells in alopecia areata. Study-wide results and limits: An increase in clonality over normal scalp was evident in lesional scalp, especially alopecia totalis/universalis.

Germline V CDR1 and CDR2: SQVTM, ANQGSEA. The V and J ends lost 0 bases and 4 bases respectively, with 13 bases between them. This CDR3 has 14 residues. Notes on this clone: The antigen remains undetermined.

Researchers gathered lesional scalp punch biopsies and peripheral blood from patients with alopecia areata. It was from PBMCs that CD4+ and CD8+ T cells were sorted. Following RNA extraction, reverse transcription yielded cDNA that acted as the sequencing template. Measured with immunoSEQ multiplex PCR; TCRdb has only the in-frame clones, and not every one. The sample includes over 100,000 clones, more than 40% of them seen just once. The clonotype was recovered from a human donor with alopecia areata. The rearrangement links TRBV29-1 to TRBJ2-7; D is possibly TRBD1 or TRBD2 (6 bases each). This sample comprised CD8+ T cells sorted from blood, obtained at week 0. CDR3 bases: TGCAGCGTTGAAGACACGGGGGCAGAGTACGAGCAGTACTTC. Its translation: CSVEDTGAEYEQYF.